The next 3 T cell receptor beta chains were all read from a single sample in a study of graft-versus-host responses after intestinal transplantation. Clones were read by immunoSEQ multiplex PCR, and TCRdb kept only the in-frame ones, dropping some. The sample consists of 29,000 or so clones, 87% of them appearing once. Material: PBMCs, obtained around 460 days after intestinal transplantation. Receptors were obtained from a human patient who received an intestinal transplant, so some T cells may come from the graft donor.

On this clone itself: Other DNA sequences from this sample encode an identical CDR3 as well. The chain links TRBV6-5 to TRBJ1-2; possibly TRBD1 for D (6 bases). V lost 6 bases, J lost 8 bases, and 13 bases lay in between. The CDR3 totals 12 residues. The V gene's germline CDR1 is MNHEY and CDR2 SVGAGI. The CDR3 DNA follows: TGTGCCAGCAGCGGACAGTTAGGGGGCTACACCTTC. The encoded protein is CASSGQLGGYTF.

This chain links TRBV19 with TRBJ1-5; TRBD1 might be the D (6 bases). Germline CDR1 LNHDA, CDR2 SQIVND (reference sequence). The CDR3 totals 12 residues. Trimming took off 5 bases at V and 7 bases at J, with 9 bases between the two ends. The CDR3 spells CASSWGGQPQHF. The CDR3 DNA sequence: TGTGCCAGTAGTTGGGGGGGCCAGCCCCAGCATTTT.

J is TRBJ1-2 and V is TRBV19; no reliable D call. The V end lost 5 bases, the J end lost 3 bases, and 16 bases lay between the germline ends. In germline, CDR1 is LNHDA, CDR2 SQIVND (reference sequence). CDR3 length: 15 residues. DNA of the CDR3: TGTGCCAGTAGTCCCGATTGGGCAGCCGACTATGGCTACACCTTC. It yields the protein CASSPDWAADYGYTF.